Below are 20 T cell receptor beta chains sequenced from a single sample in a study of blood T cell repertoires in COVID-19. Data came from immunoSEQ multiplex PCR; TCRdb stores just in-frame clones and leaves some out. The sample lists approximately 200,000 clones; 80% to 90% were seen once. Sequenced sample: peripheral blood. The receptors derive from a man aged 55-75 years who had recovered from COVID-19.

The rearrangement joins TRBV19 to TRBJ1-1; D possibly corresponds to TRBD1 (5 bases). V was cut by 6 bases and J by 5 bases, with 22 bases left in between. The length of the CDR3 is 16 residues. Looked up from germline, CDR1 is LNHDA and CDR2 is SQIVND (reference sequence). In nucleotides, the CDR3 is TGTGCCAGTAGCCCCGTGGGGCCCCTCATGGGAACTGAAGCTTTCTTT. This encodes CASSPVGPLMGTEAFF.

This rearrangement joins TRBV14 to TRBJ2-1; no clear D. V was cut by 1 base and J by 4 bases, with 11 bases left in between. The CDR3 is made up of 15 amino acids. From germline, CDR1 is SGHDN and CDR2 FVKESK. The CDR3 protein is CASSQAPVGYNEQFF. CDR3 coding DNA: TGTGCCAGCAGCCAAGCCCCTGTCGGTTACAATGAGCAGTTCTTC. Combining the CDR3 with reference TRBV14 and TRBJ2-1 gives the whole variable domain EAGVTQFPSHSVIEKGQTVTLRCDPISGHDNLYWYRRVMGKEIKFLLHFVKESKQDESGMPNNRFLAERTGGTYSTLKVQPAELEDSGVYFCASSQAPVGYNEQFFGPGTRLTVL.

This chain joins TRBV27 and TRBJ2-1, with TRBD2 matching 9 bases. The CDR3 has 21 residues. With V trimmed by 4 bases and J by 0 bases, 19 bases remained unmatched. Looked up from germline, CDR1 is MNHEY and CDR2 is SMNVEV (reference sequence). CDR3 nucleotides: TGTGCCAGCAGTTCTCGTAATAGCGGGGGCACCACTACTCGCTCCTACAATGAGCAGTTCTTC. As protein: CASSSRNSGGTTTRSYNEQFF.

The chain recombines TRBV25-1 with TRBJ2-6; tentative D call: TRBD1 (5 bases). V lost 0 bases and J 3 bases, leaving 15 bases between the germline ends. This CDR3 has 18 amino acids. Germline values: CDR1 MGHDK, CDR2 SYGVNS. This CDR3 is CASSEYGQGPGGANVLTF. The CDR3 DNA is TGTGCCAGCAGTGAATATGGGCAGGGTCCAGGTGGGGCCAACGTCCTGACTTTC.

This clone occurred once. The rearrangement joins TRBV7-3 to TRBJ2-5; 7 bases map to TRBD1. Trimming cost V 5 bases and J 7 bases; bases outside gene matches: 10. Germline values: CDR1 SGHTA, CDR2 FQGTGA. The CDR3 is 14 amino acids. The CDR3 spells CASSANTGTATQYF. For the CDR3, the DNA is TGTGCCAGCAGCGCCAATACAGGGACAGCGACCCAGTACTTC.

This chain joins TRBV7-9 and TRBJ1-1, with D perhaps TRBD1 (5 bases). The CDR3 spans 15 residues. From germline, CDR1 is SEHNR and CDR2 FQNEAQ (reference sequence). Trimming left V 1 base short and J 3 bases short, with 12 bases between. The CDR3 region is CASSLDWGRDTEAFF. DNA of the CDR3: TGTGCCAGCAGCTTAGATTGGGGCCGGGACACTGAAGCTTTCTTT.

This chain uses TRBV29-1 with TRBJ1-1, with D hard to call. Germline V gives CDR1 SQVTM, CDR2 ANQGSEA. Trimming shortened V by 4 bases and J by 3 bases, and 6 bases separated the two germline ends. CDR3 length: 11 residues. In nucleotides, the CDR3 is TGCAGCGTTGGCCGGGACACTGAAGCTTTCTTT. Amino acids: CSVGRDTEAFF.

V is TRBV7-6 and J is TRBJ2-1; 14 bases match TRBD2. J was trimmed by 0 bases and V by 5 bases; bases with no gene match: 12. The germline V gene has CDR1 SGHVS and CDR2 FNYEAQ. This CDR3 is built from 20 residues. DNA for the CDR3: TGTGCCAGCAGCCCGAAAATCGGACTAGCGGGGGGTCTCTCCTACAATGAGCAGTTCTTC. It translates to CASSPKIGLAGGLSYNEQFF.

J is TRBJ2-5 and V is TRBV9, with D uncertain. This CDR3 is built from 15 residues. The V and J ends lost 2 bases and 0 bases respectively, with 11 bases between them. Germline CDR1 is SGDLS and CDR2 is YYNGEE. DNA of the CDR3: TGTGCCAGCAGCGTTATCGCGGCTAACCAAGAGACCCAGTACTTC. Amino acid sequence: CASSVIAANQETQYF.

V is TRBV7-2 and J is TRBJ2-5; the match to TRBD1 covers 7 bases. This CDR3 comprises 15 residues. CDR1 and CDR2 from the germline V gene are SGHTA and FQGNSA. V lost 0 bases, J lost 2 bases, and 3 bases stayed unmatched. CDR3 coding DNA: TGTGCCAGCAGCTTAGCGGGACAGCCGCAAGAGACCCAGTACTTC. It translates to CASSLAGQPQETQYF. The full variable domain, its missing parts supplied by reference TRBV7-2 and TRBJ2-5, is GAGVSQSPSNKVTEKGKDVELRCDPISGHTALYWYRQSLGQGLEFLIYFQGNSAPDKSGLPSDRFSAERTGGSVSTLTIQRTQQEDSAVYLCASSLAGQPQETQYFGPGTRLLVL.

The CDR3 loop is CASRTTGGVTGELFF. The CDR3 nucleotides read TGTGCCAGCAGGACAACAGGGGGCGTCACCGGGGAGCTGTTTTTT. The chain carries TRBV5-8 and TRBJ2-2; TRBD1 aligns across 9 bases. The length of the CDR3 is 15 residues. Germline values: CDR1 SGHTS, CDR2 YDEGEE. J was trimmed by 4 bases and V by 5 bases; bases with no gene match: 6.

This sequence joins TRBV2 and TRBJ1-2; TRBD1 matches at 7 bases. Germline CDR1 SNHLY, CDR2 FYNNEI. V shed 2 bases, J shed 2 bases, and the junction held 2 bases outside the gene matches. CDR3 length: 14 amino acids. This CDR3 is CASSETGVNYGYTF. The CDR3 bases are TGTGCCAGCAGTGAAACAGGGGTAAACTATGGCTACACCTTC.

V is TRBV28 and J is TRBJ1-5; 7 nucleotides line up with TRBD1. Trimming cost V 5 bases and J 7 bases; bases outside gene matches: 11. The V gene's germline CDR1 is MDHEN and CDR2 SYDVKM. This CDR3 region has 15 residues. The CDR3 DNA sequence: TGTGCCAGCAGTACCTCCCAGGGGGGCCCACAGCCCCAGCATTTT. Amino acid sequence: CASSTSQGGPQPQHF.

The chain is built from TRBV27 and TRBJ1-1; D remains unclear. The V and J ends lost 7 bases and 0 bases respectively, with 30 bases between them. CDR3 length: 20 residues. Germline V lookup: CDR1 MNHEY, CDR2 SMNVEV (reference sequence). CDR3 in DNA: TGTGCCAGCACCCCACTCCTGCGGCCAGTGAGAGGTTTGGTGAACACTGAAGCTTTCTTT. It encodes CASTPLLRPVRGLVNTEAFF.

The chain employs TRBV15 and TRBJ2-1; 14 bases are a match to TRBD2. V was pared by 1 base and J by 7 bases, with 9 bases of the junction left unmatched. This CDR3 is built from 18 residues. CDR1 LNHNV and CDR2 YYDKDF come from the germline V gene (reference sequence). CDR3 DNA: TGTGCCACCAGCAGAGCGACAGGGACTAGCGGGAGTAGGAATGAGCAGTTCTTC. It encodes CATSRATGTSGSRNEQFF.

The V call is TRBV7-6, the J call TRBJ2-1; 8 nucleotides match TRBD2. Per the germline V gene, CDR1 is SGHVS and CDR2 is FNYEAQ. This CDR3 spans 15 amino acids. Losses at the gene ends were 5 bases for V and 4 bases for J; bases not matched to a gene: 7. CDR3 DNA sequence: TGTGCCAGCAGCCCTACGACTAGCGTTTACAATGAGCAGTTCTTC. Translation gives CASSPTTSVYNEQFF. Supplemented by reference TRBV7-6 and TRBJ2-1, the full variable domain reads GAGVSQSPRYKVTKRGQDVALRCDPISGHVSLYWYRQALGQGPEFLTYFNYEAQQDKSGLPNDRFSAERPEGSISTLTIQRTEQRDSAMYRCASSPTTSVYNEQFFGPGTRLTVL.

This sequence joins TRBV9 and TRBJ2-5, with 8 bases that match TRBD1. V lost 4 bases, J lost 4 bases, and 9 bases stayed unmatched. The germline gives CDR1 SGDLS, CDR2 YYNGEE. The CDR3 totals 15 residues. CDR3 coding DNA: TGTGCCAGCAGCACCGGACAGGGATTCTCAGAGACCCAGTACTTC. It specifies CASSTGQGFSETQYF.

The gene calls are TRBV24-1 and TRBJ2-3; D may be TRBD2 (6 bases). The CDR3 runs 14 residues. V gave up 9 bases and J gave up 2 bases, with 14 bases separating them. CDR1 is KGHDR and CDR2 is SFDVKD in the germline V gene. This CDR3 is CATGERVPTDTQYF. The CDR3 nucleotides read TGTGCCACCGGGGAGCGGGTTCCCACAGATACGCAGTATTTT.

The chain links TRBV2 to TRBJ2-7; TRBD1 is a possible D gene (5 bases). CDR1 and CDR2 from the germline V gene are SNHLY and FYNNEI. The CDR3 consists of 15 residues. V gave up 5 bases and J gave up 0 bases, with 14 bases separating them. CDR3 in DNA: TGTGCCAGCAGTTCGCCAGACAGAATCTCCTACGAGCAGTACTTC. This encodes CASSSPDRISYEQYF.

V and J are TRBV30 and TRBJ1-2; D is undetermined. CDR3 length equals 13 residues. The germline V gene has CDR1 GTSNPN and CDR2 SVGIG (reference sequence). V lost 5 bases and J lost 2, with 12 bases in between. CDR3 DNA: TGTGCCTGGCGTAAACAGCTAAACTATGGCTACACCTTC. Residues: CAWRKQLNYGYTF.